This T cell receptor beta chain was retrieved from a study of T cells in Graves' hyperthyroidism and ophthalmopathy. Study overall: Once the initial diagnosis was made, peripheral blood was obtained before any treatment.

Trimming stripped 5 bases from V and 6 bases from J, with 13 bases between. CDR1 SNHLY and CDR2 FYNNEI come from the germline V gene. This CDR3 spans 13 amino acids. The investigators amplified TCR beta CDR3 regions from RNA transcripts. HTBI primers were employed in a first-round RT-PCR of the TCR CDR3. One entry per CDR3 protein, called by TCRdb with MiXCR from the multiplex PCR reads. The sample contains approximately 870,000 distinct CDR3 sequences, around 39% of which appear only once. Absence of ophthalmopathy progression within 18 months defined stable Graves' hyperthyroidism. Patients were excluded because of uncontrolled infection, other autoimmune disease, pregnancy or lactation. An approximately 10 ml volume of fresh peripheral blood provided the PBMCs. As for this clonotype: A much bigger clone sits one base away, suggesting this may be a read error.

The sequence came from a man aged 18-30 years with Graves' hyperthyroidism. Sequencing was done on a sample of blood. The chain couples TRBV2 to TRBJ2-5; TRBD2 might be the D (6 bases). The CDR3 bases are TGTGCCAGCAGTCCCCCGGGGGTGAAGACCCAGTACTTC. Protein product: CASSPPGVKTQYF.